This T cell receptor beta chain was observed in a study of cytomegalovirus exposure and HLA in healthy donors. The PCR had 60 Vbeta and 13 Jbeta primers. TCRdb's copy holds only in-frame clones and misses some; the assay was immunoSEQ multiplex PCR. The data contain approximately 150,000 clones, 75% to 85% of them singletons. V was pared by 2 bases and J by 5 bases, with 9 bases between. CDR3 length: 13 amino acids. The germline gives CDR1 MNHEY, CDR2 SVGAGI. This chain joins TRBV6-5 and TRBJ2-5; possibly TRBD2 for D (6 bases). This sequence originates from a man between 50 and 59 years old in good health and CMV-seropositive. The sequenced material came from PBMCs. The CDR3 DNA is TGTGCCAGCAGTTACAGACGGGAGGAGACCCAGTACTTC. This translates into CASSYRREETQYF.